The 17 T cell receptor beta chains below all came from one sample that was sequenced in a study of shared clonotypes between healthy human individuals. Naive CD8 cells, CD45RO-negative and positively selected for CCR7, excluded terminally differentiated effector memory CD45RA+ cells. Clones were sequenced by immunoSEQ multiplex PCR, and TCRdb holds only the in-frame ones, with some missing. The data show under 850,000 clones, 80% to 95% seen once. The sample was naive CD8+ T cells sorted from blood. These receptors were taken from a man younger than 45 in good health.

The V and J genes are TRBV7-8 and TRBJ2-7; D possibly corresponds to TRBD1 (6 bases). Germline CDR1 is SGHVS and CDR2 is FQNEAQ. CDR3 length: 17 amino acids. With 4 bases removed from V and 5 bases from J, the gap between germline ends came to 24 bases. For the CDR3, the DNA is TGTGCCAGCAGCTCCAACGGGGACATAACCTGGACGGACGAGCAGTACTTC. Protein: CASSSNGDITWTDEQYF. The full variable domain, its missing parts supplied by reference TRBV7-8 and TRBJ2-7, is GAGVSQSPRYKVAKRGQDVALRCDPISGHVSLFWYQQALGQGPEFLTYFQNEAQLDKSGLPSDRFFAERPEGSVSTLKIQRTQQEDSAVYLCASSSNGDITWTDEQYFGPGTRLTVT.

The genes are TRBV2 and TRBJ1-3; D is possibly TRBD1 (5 bases). Trimming stripped 11 bases from V and 0 bases from J, with 20 bases between. Germline CDR1 SNHLY, CDR2 FYNNEI. The CDR3 has 16 residues. The CDR3 sequence: CAVDPDSGTSGNTIYF. The CDR3 region has the DNA TGTGCCGTCGACCCTGACAGCGGAACCTCTGGAAACACCATATATTTT. The entire variable domain, with the rest obtained from reference TRBV2 and TRBJ1-3, is as follows: EPEVTQTPSHQVTQMGQEVILRCVPISNHLYFYWYRQILGQKVEFLVSFYNNEISEKSEIFDDQFSVERPDGSNFTLKIRSTKLEDSAMYFCAVDPDSGTSGNTIYFGEGSWLTVV.

The rearrangement joins TRBV9 to TRBJ2-1; TRBD2 agrees at 7 bases. Per germline, CDR1 SGDLS and CDR2 YYNGEE. After removal of 4 bases from V and 0 bases from J, the junction contained 4 bases not matched to a gene. This CDR3 region has 15 residues. The CDR3 sequence: CASSLGGNSYNEQFF. The CDR3 DNA is TGTGCCAGCAGCCTGGGGGGGAACTCCTACAATGAGCAGTTCTTC.

This chain uses TRBV30 with TRBJ2-7; a possible D gene is TRBD2 (5 bases). The CDR3 consists of 11 residues. From germline, CDR1 is GTSNPN and CDR2 SVGIG (reference sequence). Trimming removed 1 base at V and 4 bases at J, with 5 bases between. Here the CDR3 reads CAWSAGYEQYF. In nucleotides, the CDR3 is TGTGCCTGGAGTGCGGGGTACGAGCAGTACTTC.

The V and J genes are TRBV7-3 and TRBJ2-1, with 8 positions matching TRBD1. The CDR3 is 12 residues long. The J segment lost 10 bases and the V segment lost 3 bases, leaving 2 bases of the junction unmatched. The germline V gene has CDR1 SGHTA and CDR2 FQGTGA. DNA for the CDR3: TGTGCCAGCAGCTTGGGGACAGGAGAGCAGTTCTTC. Protein: CASSLGTGEQFF. The full variable domain, with the rest looked up from reference TRBV7-3 and TRBJ2-1, is GAGVSQTPSNKVTEKGKYVELRCDPISGHTALYWYRQSLGQGPEFLIYFQGTGAADDSGLPNDRFFAVRPEGSVSTLKIQRTERGDSAVYLCASSLGTGEQFFGPGTRLTVL.

The V call is TRBV7-8, the J call TRBJ2-3; 8 bases match TRBD2. Germline V gene data show CDR1 as SGHVS and CDR2 as FQNEAQ. The CDR3 sequence is 16 residues long. V lost 3 bases to trimming and J lost 1 base; unmatched junction nucleotides: 6. In DNA, the CDR3 is TGTGCCAGCAGCTTCCGCGGGAGGTGGGGCACAGATACGCAGTATTTT. Its translation: CASSFRGRWGTDTQYF.

The rearrangement uses TRBV2 and TRBJ1-5, with 8 bases fitting TRBD1. Germline values: CDR1 SNHLY, CDR2 FYNNEI. This CDR3 contains 14 residues. V lost 4 bases, J lost 7 bases, and 6 bases stayed unmatched. The chain's CDR3 is CASSVRGRRQPQHF. DNA for the CDR3: TGTGCCAGCAGTGTCAGGGGGCGTCGACAGCCCCAGCATTTT. The complete variable domain, with remaining parts taken from reference TRBV2 and TRBJ1-5, reads EPEVTQTPSHQVTQMGQEVILRCVPISNHLYFYWYRQILGQKVEFLVSFYNNEISEKSEIFDDQFSVERPDGSNFTLKIRSTKLEDSAMYFCASSVRGRRQPQHFGDGTRLSIL.

This sequence joins TRBV27 and TRBJ2-1, with 11 bases identical to TRBD2. This CDR3 region has 14 residues. Germline CDR1 reads MNHEY; CDR2 reads SMNVEV (reference sequence). After removal of 10 bases from V and 9 bases from J, the junction contained 11 bases not matched to a gene. The CDR3 nucleotides are TGTGCCACCTACAAACTAGCGGGAGTTCCTGAGCAGTTCTTC. Translated, it gives CATYKLAGVPEQFF.

This clone was seen just once. J is TRBJ2-1 and V is TRBV25-1; 10 bases are a match to TRBD2. The CDR3 has 15 amino acids. CDR1 is MGHDK, CDR2 SYGVNS, per germline. V gave up 2 bases and J gave up 2 bases; unmatched junction bases: 0. CDR3 region: CASSESGRAYNEQFF. The CDR3 bases are TGTGCCAGCAGTGAAAGCGGGAGGGCCTACAATGAGCAGTTCTTC.

The CDR3 bases are TGTGCCAGCAGCCACAGGGGCTACTCCTACGAGCAGTACTTC. Translating gives CASSHRGYSYEQYF. The rearrangement joins TRBV4-2 to TRBJ2-7, with a tentative D call TRBD1 (6 bases). The V gene lost 3 bases and the J gene lost 0 bases, with 9 bases spanning the gap. There are 14 residues in the CDR3. Germline-derived CDR1 and CDR2 are LGHNA and YNFKEQ.

The V and J genes are TRBV6-1 and TRBJ1-1, with D possibly being TRBD1 (6 bases). Trimming removed 3 bases at V and 8 bases at J, with 13 bases between. Germline V CDR1 and CDR2: MNHNS, SASEGT. This CDR3 has 13 amino acids. CDR3 in DNA: TGTGCCAGCAGTGAGCGTCAAGGGACAGAAGCTTTCTTT. It is translated as CASSERQGTEAFF.

The chain combines TRBV7-6 with TRBJ2-7; D tentatively fits TRBD1 or TRBD2 (5 bases each). CDR1 is SGHVS, CDR2 FNYEAQ, per germline. This CDR3 contains 13 residues. Trimming shortened V by 5 bases and J by 5 bases, and 13 bases separated the two germline ends. The CDR3 DNA reads as TGTGCCAGCAGCGGCCGTTCGGGGCACGAGCAGTACTTC. Protein sequence: CASSGRSGHEQYF.

The chain couples TRBV29-1 to TRBJ2-1, with 7 positions matching TRBD1. The CDR3 has 14 amino acids. V trimming: 4 bases; J trimming: 6 bases; junction bases outside the gene matches: 9. Germline values: CDR1 SQVTM, CDR2 ANQGSEA. As DNA, the CDR3 is TGCAGCGTTGCCCGGGCCAACAGGGGCAATGAGCAGTTCTTC. Translated, it gives CSVARANRGNEQFF.

The chain carries TRBV7-3 and TRBJ2-1, with a weak D call TRBD2 (6 bases). V was pared by 5 bases and J by 6 bases, with 20 bases between. The CDR3 extends over 16 amino acids. CDR1 and CDR2 (germline): SGHTA, FQGTGA. CDR3 sequence (DNA): TGTGCCAGCAGCCCGCGGGTTCGGTCGGGAGTCAATGAGCAGTTCTTC. Translation gives CASSPRVRSGVNEQFF.

The J gene is TRBJ2-2, the V gene TRBV6-5; 10 bases match TRBD1. The CDR3 sequence is 15 residues long. V lost 6 bases to trimming and J lost 5 bases; unmatched junction nucleotides: 6. Germline-derived CDR1 and CDR2 are MNHEY and SVGAGI. In DNA form, the CDR3 reads TGTGCCAGCAGACCAGGGACAGGGGTAACCGGGGAGCTGTTTTTT. This gives the protein CASRPGTGVTGELFF.

V and J are TRBV19 and TRBJ2-5; 9 nucleotides agree with TRBD2. Trimming removed 5 bases from V and 3 bases from J; junction bases left unmatched: 7. The germline CDR1 and CDR2 sequences are LNHDA and SQIVND (reference sequence). The CDR3 has 15 amino acids. CDR3 nucleotide sequence: TGTGCCAGTAGTGGTAGCGGGAGTAGTGAAGAGACCCAGTACTTC. Its translation is CASSGSGSSEETQYF.

The chain recombines TRBV4-1 with TRBJ2-7, with D perhaps matching TRBD1 or TRBD2 (6 bases each). The CDR3 is 14 residues long. From germline, CDR1 is MGHRA and CDR2 YSYEKL. Between the trimmed V and J ends, which lost 3 bases and 4 bases, there was a span of 13 bases. CDR3 residues: CASSHRGAGYEQYF. In DNA form, the CDR3 reads TGCGCCAGCAGCCATAGGGGGGCCGGGTACGAGCAGTACTTC.